These 28 T cell receptor beta chains originate from one sample sequenced in a study of T cell repertoires in cytomegalovirus infection. Each CDR3 protein gets one entry after TCRdb re-called the reads with MiXCR. The table has about 500,000 distinct CDR3 sequences, roughly a third seen once. Antigens for these TCRs are unknown. The material was cultured PBMCs, obtained from culture after CMV antigen stimulation. The receptors shown here come from a human donor in good health (CMV status not recorded). Some clones in this sample may be carry-over from other donors' samples.

This clonotype was seen only a few times. The chain has TRBV29-1 and TRBJ2-7; D unresolved. Per germline, CDR1 SQVTM and CDR2 ANQGSEA. The CDR3 is 13 residues long. V gave up 7 bases and J gave up 3 bases, with 16 bases separating them. The CDR3 sequence: CSASSAGNYEQYF. The CDR3 DNA reads TGCAGCGCTTCCTCGGCCGGCAACTACGAGCAGTACTTC.

The chain uses TRBV27 and TRBJ1-4; D gene unclear. CDR1 is MNHEY, CDR2 SMNVEV, per germline (reference sequence). V lost 4 bases and J lost 4, with 10 bases in between. CDR3 size: 14 residues. This CDR3 reads CASSYRWGNEKLFF. CDR3 DNA sequence: TGTGCCAGCAGTTATCGGTGGGGTAATGAAAAACTGTTTTTT. The variable domain in full, with the rest retrieved from reference TRBV27 and TRBJ1-4, is EAQVTQNPRYLITVTGKKLTVTCSQNMNHEYMSWYRQDPGLGLRQIYYSMNVEVTDKGDVPEGYKVSRKEKRNFPLILESPSPNQTSLYFCASSYRWGNEKLFFGSGTQLSVL.

The CDR3 DNA sequence: TGTGCCAGCGAGGAGGCTAGGAGTGGCTACACCTTC. Its translation: CASEEARSGYTF. The chain uses TRBV2 and TRBJ1-2; D not resolved. Trimming cost V 8 bases and J 7 bases, with 14 bases left between them. CDR3 size: 12 residues. Germline assignment: CDR1 SNHLY and CDR2 FYNNEI.

In its sample, this clonotype was seen many times. The chain recombines TRBV7-2 with TRBJ1-1; D possibly corresponds to TRBD1 (5 bases). The CDR3 sequence is 13 residues long. CDR1 is SGHTA and CDR2 is FQGNSA in the germline V gene. The V end lost 4 bases, the J end lost 2 bases, and 8 bases lay between the germline ends. The CDR3 DNA reads as TGTGCCAGCAGCTGGACAACCAACACTGAAGCTTTCTTT. Encoded protein: CASSWTTNTEAFF.

This clonotype was seen only a few times. The V call is TRBV7-6, the J call TRBJ1-4, with D hard to call. The CDR3 is made up of 13 amino acids. Deletions cut 5 bases from V and 7 bases from J, with 11 bases between. The germline gives CDR1 SGHVS, CDR2 FNYEAQ. The CDR3 here is CASSRGIIEKLFF. The CDR3 DNA follows: TGTGCCAGCAGCCGGGGTATAATTGAAAAACTGTTTTTT.

This clonotype was counted only a few times. V usage is TRBV6-2 or TRBV6-3 and J usage is TRBJ1-1; D is undetermined. V lost 0 bases, J lost 8 bases, and 4 bases lay in between. The V gene's germline CDR1 is MNHEY and CDR2 SVGEGT. CDR3 length: 11 residues. The CDR3 DNA sequence: TGTGCCAGCAGTTACTCCAGAGAAGCTTTCTTT. Its protein is CASSYSREAFF.

The J gene is TRBJ2-2, the V gene TRBV19; possible D gene TRBD1, 6 bases. Germline V gene data show CDR1 as LNHDA and CDR2 as SQIVND (reference sequence). V was cut by 8 bases and J by 8 bases, with 9 bases left in between. The CDR3 runs 11 residues. The CDR3 nucleotides read TGTGCCAGTCAGGGGATGGGGGAGCTGTTTTTT. Amino acids: CASQGMGELFF.

The table lists this clonotype with a few counts. The chain uses TRBV11-2 and TRBJ2-3; D ambiguous. The V gene lost 3 bases and the J gene lost 2 bases, with 6 bases spanning the gap. The CDR3 loop spans 13 amino acids. Germline CDR1 SGHAT, CDR2 FQNNGV. CDR3 residues: CASSFDFTDTQYF. The CDR3 region has the DNA TGTGCCAGCAGCTTCGACTTCACAGATACGCAGTATTTT.

The chain employs TRBV7-2 and TRBJ2-7; 7 bases align to TRBD2. CDR1 SGHTA and CDR2 FQGNSA come from the germline V gene. Germline trimming cut 5 bases from V and 7 bases from J; bases unmatched to any gene: 14. The CDR3 extends over 15 amino acids. The DNA for the CDR3 is TGTGCCAGCAGCCCCCTGGGGGTGGGAGGGGAAGAGCAGTACTTC. Translation gives CASSPLGVGGEEQYF.

The J gene is TRBJ2-1, the V gene TRBV11-2; 7 bases agree with TRBD1. This CDR3 contains 14 residues. Germline lookup yields CDR1 SGHAT and CDR2 FQNNGV. The V segment lost 5 bases and the J segment 1 base; nucleotides outside the gene matches: 2. The CDR3, as DNA: TGTGCCAGCAGCCTGGGACAGTCCTACAATGAGCAGTTCTTC. Amino acids: CASSLGQSYNEQFF.

Many counts were recorded for this clonotype. The chain is built from TRBV7-2 and TRBJ2-3; 13 positions match TRBD2. Unmatched junction bases numbered 8, after V lost 5 bases and J lost 6 bases. From germline, CDR1 is SGHTA and CDR2 FQGNSA. The CDR3 runs to 16 residues. CDR3 sequence (DNA): TGTGCCAGCAGCCCCCGGACTAGCGGGAGTTGGGATACGCAGTATTTT. Protein: CASSPRTSGSWDTQYF.

This clonotype has a handful of counts. This chain joins TRBV7-2 and TRBJ1-1; a possible D gene is TRBD1 (5 bases). CDR1 is SGHTA, CDR2 FQGNSA, per germline. V lost 2 bases, J lost 7 bases, and 26 bases lay in between. The CDR3 is 18 amino acids. The CDR3 is CASSLQDGPWGRRNEAFF. DNA of the CDR3: TGTGCCAGCAGCTTACAGGACGGGCCGTGGGGGAGGAGGAATGAAGCTTTCTTT.

This clonotype came up a few times. The V call is TRBV3-1, the J call TRBJ1-3, with D possibly matching TRBD1 (5 bases). V shed 4 bases and J shed 0 bases, with 13 bases lying between them. Germline V gene data show CDR1 as LGHDT and CDR2 as YNNKEL (reference sequence). CDR3 length equals 16 residues. The CDR3 region is CASSRGRGGSGNTIYF. The CDR3 bases are TGTGCCAGCAGCCGAGGGCGGGGGGGCTCTGGAAACACCATATATTTT.

This clonotype was seen only a few times. The chain couples TRBV2 to TRBJ1-2; D uncertain. The CDR3 length is 13 residues. V gave up 6 bases and J gave up 3 bases, with 11 bases separating them. Per germline, CDR1 SNHLY and CDR2 FYNNEI. The DNA of the CDR3 is TGTGCCAGCAGCCTCGGACTGGACTATGGCTACACCTTC. Translation gives CASSLGLDYGYTF.

The chain combines TRBV5-4 with TRBJ1-2, with no clear D. V lost 0 bases and J 7 bases, leaving 7 bases between the germline ends. Looked up from germline, CDR1 is SGHNT and CDR2 is YYREEE (reference sequence). The CDR3 length is 12 residues. This chain's CDR3 is CASSLARVGYTF. The CDR3 DNA sequence: TGTGCCAGCAGCTTGGCGAGGGTTGGCTACACCTTC.

This clonotype was counted a single time. The genes are TRBV25-1 and TRBJ2-2; D ambiguous. This CDR3 is 10 amino acids long. The ends were cut back, 10 bases at V and 7 bases at J, with 7 bases in the middle. Per germline, CDR1 MGHDK and CDR2 SYGVNS. For the CDR3, the DNA is TGTGCCACCGATAACGGGGAGCTGTTTTTT. Amino acid sequence: CATDNGELFF.

The V and J genes are TRBV24-1 and TRBJ2-7, with 11 nucleotides matching TRBD2. The CDR3 loop spans 16 amino acids. Germline-derived CDR1 and CDR2 are KGHDR and SFDVKD. The V and J ends lost 2 bases and 6 bases, in that order; junction bases with no gene match: 8. The CDR3 here is CATSDYSTSGNLEQYF. The CDR3 coding sequence is TGTGCCACCAGTGATTATTCGACTAGCGGGAATCTCGAGCAGTACTTC.

This chain uses TRBV4-1 with TRBJ2-3, with TRBD2 identical over 7 bases. Germline CDR1 and CDR2: MGHRA and YSYEKL. V was pared by 1 base and J by 4 bases, with 11 bases of the junction left unmatched. The CDR3 length is 17 residues. The CDR3 bases are TGCGCCAGCAGCCAAGGGTGGCAGCGGGACGTGCCAGATACGCAGTATTTT. Encoded protein: CASSQGWQRDVPDTQYF.

V is TRBV4-2 and J is TRBJ2-7; 7 bases map to TRBD1. V trimming: 5 bases; J trimming: 7 bases; junction bases outside the gene matches: 8. The CDR3 sequence is 13 residues long. The germline CDR1 and CDR2 sequences are LGHNA and YNFKEQ. Here the CDR3 reads CASSGYRGGEQYF. The CDR3 nucleotides read TGTGCCAGCAGCGGGTACAGGGGTGGAGAGCAGTACTTC.

This sequence joins TRBV28 and TRBJ2-3; 9 bases align to TRBD2. The CDR3 is 15 amino acids. Per the germline V gene, CDR1 is MDHEN and CDR2 is SYDVKM. V was pared by 6 bases and J by 8 bases, with 12 bases of the junction left unmatched. The CDR3 bases are TGTGCCAGCAGGGCTAGCGCGGGAGGGGGAGGTACGCAGTATTTT. This codes for CASRASAGGGGTQYF.

In this sample, this clonotype turned up many times. V and J are TRBV7-2 and TRBJ1-2, with D maybe TRBD1 (5 bases). This CDR3 has 12 residues. Germline loops: CDR1 SGHTA, CDR2 FQGNSA. Between the trimmed V and J ends, which lost 4 bases and 8 bases, there was a span of 11 bases. The CDR3 sequence: CASSWDFLGYTF. The CDR3 coding sequence is TGTGCCAGCAGCTGGGACTTCTTAGGCTACACCTTC.

This clonotype was seen more than once but under ten times. The chain employs TRBV4-3 and TRBJ1-1, with TRBD1 identical over 10 bases. Germline V gene data show CDR1 as LGHNA and CDR2 as YSLEER. There are 17 residues in the CDR3. Germline trimming cut 1 base from V and 6 bases from J; bases unmatched to any gene: 11. The chain's CDR3 is CASSQVRDRGRFAEAFF. CDR3 nucleotide sequence: TGCGCCAGCAGCCAAGTCAGGGACAGGGGAAGATTCGCTGAAGCTTTCTTT.

This rearrangement joins TRBV19 to TRBJ2-1, with a tentative D call TRBD1 (5 bases). The CDR3 contains 14 residues. CDR1 LNHDA and CDR2 SQIVND come from the germline V gene (reference sequence). The V and J ends lost 1 base and 7 bases respectively, with 11 bases between them. The CDR3 region is CASSIVARANEQFF. The CDR3, as DNA: TGTGCCAGTAGTATAGTGGCCAGGGCAAATGAGCAGTTCTTC.

Only one count was recorded for this clonotype. The chain combines TRBV29-1 with TRBJ2-5; perhaps TRBD1 as D (5 bases). This CDR3 is built from 13 residues. With 4 bases removed from V and 2 bases from J, the gap between germline ends came to 11 bases. The germline CDR1 and CDR2 sequences are SQVTM and ANQGSEA. Here the CDR3 DNA reads TGCAGCGTTGCACCCAGGGAACAAGAGACCCAGTACTTC. Translated, it gives CSVAPREQETQYF. The whole variable domain, remainder taken from reference TRBV29-1 and TRBJ2-5, is SAVISQKPSRDICQRGTSLTIQCQVDSQVTMMFWYRQQPGQSLTLIATANQGSEATYESGFVIDKFPISRPNLTFSTLTVSNMSPEDSSIYLCSVAPREQETQYFGPGTRLLVL.

The chain joins TRBV20-1 to TRBJ2-1; 14 nucleotides align to TRBD2. J gave up 0 bases and V 4 bases, and 20 bases lay outside the gene matches. Per germline, CDR1 DFQATT and CDR2 SNEGSKA (reference sequence). CDR3 length equals 22 residues. The CDR3 sequence: CSATSGQGGTSGGRSSYNEQFF. CDR3 DNA: TGCAGTGCTACATCGGGGCAAGGGGGGACTAGCGGGGGTCGAAGCTCCTACAATGAGCAGTTCTTC.

This clonotype was detected only once. This chain links TRBV11-3 with TRBJ1-1; 10 nucleotides match TRBD1. Germline CDR1 is SGHNT and CDR2 is YENEEA. This CDR3 spans 15 amino acids. V lost 5 bases to trimming and J lost 4 bases; unmatched junction nucleotides: 7. The CDR3 DNA reads TGTGCCAGCAGCCTCGGACAGGGGGGAGTCACTGAAGCTTTCTTT. Amino acid sequence: CASSLGQGGVTEAFF.

This clonotype has just a few counts. As DNA, the CDR3 is TGTGCCAGCAGGGGGACAGGGGGGACTAGCGGGTATTACAATGAGCAGTTCTTC. Translated: CASRGTGGTSGYYNEQFF. This chain joins TRBV6-5 and TRBJ2-1; possibly TRBD2 for D (12 bases). The CDR3 runs to 18 residues. The germline V and J ends were trimmed by 6 bases and 4 bases, with 25 bases remaining between them. CDR1 is MNHEY, CDR2 SVGAGI, per germline.

This chain connects TRBV29-1 to TRBJ2-1, with D maybe TRBD2 (5 bases). The CDR3 totals 14 residues. V gave up 6 bases and J gave up 0 bases, with 12 bases separating them. Germline V lookup: CDR1 SQVTM, CDR2 ANQGSEA. This CDR3 is CSVRTPSSYNEQFF. In nucleotides, the CDR3 is TGCAGCGTCAGGACTCCTAGCTCCTACAATGAGCAGTTCTTC.